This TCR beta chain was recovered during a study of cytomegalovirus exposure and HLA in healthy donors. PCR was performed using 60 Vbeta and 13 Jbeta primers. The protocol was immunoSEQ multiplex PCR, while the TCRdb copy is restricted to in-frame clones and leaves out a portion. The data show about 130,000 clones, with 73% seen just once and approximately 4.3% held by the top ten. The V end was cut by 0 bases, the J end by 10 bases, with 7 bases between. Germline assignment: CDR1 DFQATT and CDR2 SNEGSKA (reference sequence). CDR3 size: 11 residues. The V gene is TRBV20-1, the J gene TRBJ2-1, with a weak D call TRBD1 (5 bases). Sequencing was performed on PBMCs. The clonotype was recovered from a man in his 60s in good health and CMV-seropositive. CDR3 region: CSARDDREQFF. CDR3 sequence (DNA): TGCAGTGCTAGAGATGACAGAGAGCAGTTCTTC.